Below are 6 T cell receptor beta chains sequenced from a single sample in a study of control samples from healthy donors and cancer patients. Libraries were prepared by immunoSEQ multiplex PCR; TCRdb keeps only in-frame clonotypes and omits some of them. The sample holds roughly 92,000 clones, around 86% seen once. Sequences were obtained from blood. The origin of the receptors is a woman in her 50s in good health.

The chain links TRBV12-3 or TRBV12-4 to TRBJ1-1; no firm D call. This CDR3 is built from 12 residues. The V end was cut by 7 bases, the J end by 8 bases, with 14 bases between. CDR3 residues: CASNRGRAEAFF. In DNA form, the CDR3 reads TGTGCCAGCAATAGAGGGCGGGCAGAAGCTTTCTTT.

This clone was recorded once. The chain combines TRBV10-3 with TRBJ1-2, with D possibly TRBD1 on 6 matching bases. CDR3 length equals 16 residues. The germline V gene encodes CDR1 ENHRY and CDR2 SYGVKD. Trimming took off 2 bases at V and 4 bases at J, with 17 bases between the two ends. CDR3 DNA: TGTGCCATCAGTGAGCCGGGGGCGCAAGGAGGCTATGGCTACACCTTC. The encoded protein is CAISEPGAQGGYGYTF.

Here the CDR3 DNA reads TGTGCCAGCAGTTTATATGGACAGGGAGTCGGTAATTCACCCCTCCACTTT. This translates into CASSLYGQGVGNSPLHF. J is TRBJ1-6 and V is TRBV27, with 8 bases fitting TRBD1. CDR1 MNHEY and CDR2 SMNVEV come from the germline V gene (reference sequence). Losses at the gene ends were 1 base for V and 6 bases for J; bases not matched to a gene: 8. This CDR3 has 17 residues.

J is TRBJ1-3 and V is TRBV14; 7 bases line up with TRBD1. With V trimmed by 4 bases and J by 2 bases, 8 bases remained unmatched. Germline V gives CDR1 SGHDN, CDR2 FVKESK. The CDR3 is 16 residues long. The CDR3 region has the DNA TGTGCCAGCAGCCGGATAGCCGGGACAGCTGGAAACACCATATATTTT. Translation gives CASSRIAGTAGNTIYF. Full variable domain (missing parts from reference TRBV14 and TRBJ1-3): EAGVTQFPSHSVIEKGQTVTLRCDPISGHDNLYWYRRVMGKEIKFLLHFVKESKQDESGMPNNRFLAERTGGTYSTLKVQPAELEDSGVYFCASSRIAGTAGNTIYFGEGSWLTVV.

The chain recombines TRBV5-1 with TRBJ2-5; possibly TRBD1 for D (7 bases). V lost 0 bases and J 4 bases, leaving 10 bases between the germline ends. Germline values: CDR1 SGHRS, CDR2 YFSETQ. This CDR3 has 14 residues. The CDR3 DNA follows: TGCGCCAGCAGCTTGGTTCAGGGGGGAGAGACCCAGTACTTC. It codes for CASSLVQGGETQYF. The complete variable domain, with remaining parts taken from reference TRBV5-1 and TRBJ2-5, reads KAGVTQTPRYLIKTRGQQVTLSCSPISGHRSVSWYQQTPGQGLQFLFEYFSETQRNKGNFPGRFSGRQFSNSRSEMNVSTLELGDSALYLCASSLVQGGETQYFGPGTRLLVL.

The gene calls are TRBV18 and TRBJ1-1, with 10 bases matching TRBD1. The CDR3 totals 16 residues. Germline CDR1 KGHSH, CDR2 LQKENI. Trimming cost V 4 bases and J 5 bases; bases outside gene matches: 10. The CDR3 protein is CASSLGQGGVWTEAFF. The CDR3 DNA reads TGTGCCAGCTCACTTGGACAGGGGGGGGTATGGACTGAAGCTTTCTTT.